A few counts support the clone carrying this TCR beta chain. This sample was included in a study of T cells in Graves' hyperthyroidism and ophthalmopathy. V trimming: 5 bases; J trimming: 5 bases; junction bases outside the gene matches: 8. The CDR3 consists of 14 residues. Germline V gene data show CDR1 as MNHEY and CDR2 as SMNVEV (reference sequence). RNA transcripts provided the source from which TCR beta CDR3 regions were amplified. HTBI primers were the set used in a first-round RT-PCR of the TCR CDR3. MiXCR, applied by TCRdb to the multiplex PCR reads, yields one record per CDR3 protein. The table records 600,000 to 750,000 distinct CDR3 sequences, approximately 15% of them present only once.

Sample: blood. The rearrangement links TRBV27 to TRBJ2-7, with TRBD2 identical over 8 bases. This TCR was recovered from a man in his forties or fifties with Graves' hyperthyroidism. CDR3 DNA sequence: TGTGCCAGCAGTATAGCGGGACGCTTTAACGAGCAGTACTTC. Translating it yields CASSIAGRFNEQYF.